These 14 T cell receptor beta chains originate from one sample sequenced in a study of T cell repertoires in cytomegalovirus infection. These receptors' targets are unknown. TCRdb re-analysed the reads in MiXCR, keeping a single row per CDR3 protein. The repertoire holds over 120,000 distinct CDR3 sequences, with more than 25% as singletons. The sequenced sample was CD8+ T cells from cultured PBMCs, obtained from culture after CMV antigen stimulation. All receptors derive from a human donor in good health (CMV status not recorded). Some clones in this sample may be carry-over from other donors' samples.

This clonotype was seen a few times. The rearrangement uses TRBV7-6 and TRBJ1-1, with D perhaps TRBD1 (6 bases). The CDR3 runs 15 residues. Trimming shortened V by 1 base and J by 8 bases, and 17 bases separated the two germline ends. Germline CDR1 is SGHVS and CDR2 is FNYEAQ. The CDR3 DNA is TGTGCCAGCAGCTTAGGAGGGTTGGGGGGCACAGAAGCTTTCTTT. It translates to CASSLGGLGGTEAFF.

This clonotype was counted ten times or more. The gene calls are TRBV12-3 or TRBV12-4 and TRBJ2-7; 9 bases are a match to TRBD1. Unmatched junction bases numbered 12, after V lost 6 bases and J lost 6 bases. CDR3 length: 15 residues. Written as DNA, the CDR3 is TGTGCCAGCAGCCTACTCGGGACAGGGTCGAGCGAGCAGTACTTC. Its translation: CASSLLGTGSSEQYF.

This chain joins TRBV2 and TRBJ1-2; D gene unclear. The CDR3 has 18 amino acids. Germline V CDR1 and CDR2: SNHLY, FYNNEI. V was trimmed by 5 bases and J by 1 base, leaving 23 bases between them. The CDR3 DNA sequence: TGTGCCAGCAGTCCTGCCTTATTAGGTTCATCGGATAACTATGGCTACACCTTC. Protein: CASSPALLGSSDNYGYTF.

V is TRBV11-2 and J is TRBJ1-3; 7 bases line up with TRBD1. Losses at the gene ends were 4 bases for V and 4 bases for J; bases not matched to a gene: 7. The CDR3 runs 15 residues. Germline CDR1 SGHAT, CDR2 FQNNGV. CDR3: CASSSLRDRGNTIYF. CDR3 in DNA: TGTGCCAGCAGCTCACTCCGGGACAGAGGAAACACCATATATTTT.

This clonotype was picked up a small number of times. The J gene is TRBJ2-3, the V gene TRBV6-2 or TRBV6-3; TRBD1 is a possible D gene (6 bases). The CDR3 runs 17 residues. From germline, CDR1 is MNHEY and CDR2 SVGEGT. V lost 5 bases and J 5 bases, leaving 23 bases between the germline ends. The CDR3 DNA sequence: TGTGCCAGCAGTGAAAGCGTTTGGGCAGGGGCGGGAGATACGCAGTATTTT. It is translated as CASSESVWAGAGDTQYF.

Ten or more counts support this clonotype. The chain has TRBV7-9 and TRBJ1-1; D might be TRBD1 (5 bases). Trimming removed 4 bases from V and 7 bases from J, with 10 bases in between. Germline V gives CDR1 SEHNR, CDR2 FQNEAQ (reference sequence). The CDR3 loop spans 12 amino acids. The CDR3 here is CASSWGSGEAFF. DNA for the CDR3: TGTGCCAGCAGCTGGGGGTCGGGTGAAGCTTTCTTT.

This clonotype occurred a few times. The chain links TRBV20-1 to TRBJ1-5; possibly TRBD1 for D (6 bases). CDR3 length: 16 residues. Trimming removed 1 base at V and 2 bases at J, with 15 bases between. Germline-derived CDR1 and CDR2 are DFQATT and SNEGSKA (reference sequence). The CDR3 loop is CSARVQGTMGNQPQHF. CDR3 coding DNA: TGCAGTGCTAGAGTTCAGGGGACGATGGGCAATCAGCCCCAGCATTTT.

The V and J genes are TRBV6-1 and TRBJ1-1, with D hard to call. The CDR3 extends over 14 amino acids. V lost 2 bases, J lost 2 bases, and 9 bases lay in between. Germline V gene sequence: CDR1 MNHNS, CDR2 SASEGT. This CDR3 is CASSEYRANTEAFF. Here the CDR3 DNA reads TGTGCCAGCAGTGAATATCGGGCTAACACTGAAGCTTTCTTT.

This clonotype was seen many times. The chain is built from TRBV28 and TRBJ1-2; 12 nucleotides match TRBD1. This CDR3 has 16 residues. The V gene end was trimmed by 6 bases and the J gene end by 8 bases; junction bases not matched to a gene: 13. The germline V gene encodes CDR1 MDHEN and CDR2 SYDVKM. CDR3 in amino acids: CASSTITGDRGRGYTF. The CDR3 nucleotides read TGTGCCAGCAGCACCATCACCGGGGACAGGGGGCGAGGCTACACCTTC.

The chain has TRBV5-1 and TRBJ2-1; D unclear. The CDR3 consists of 16 residues. Germline V CDR1 and CDR2: SGHRS, YFSETQ. V was clipped by 4 bases and J by 2 bases, with 16 bases between them. The CDR3 loop is CASSHPPGVAYNEQFF. The CDR3 DNA reads TGCGCCAGCAGCCATCCCCCGGGTGTCGCCTACAATGAGCAGTTCTTC.

The chain recombines TRBV12-3 or TRBV12-4 with TRBJ2-1, with D perhaps TRBD2 (7 bases). The CDR3 has 14 amino acids. V was trimmed by 6 bases and J by 2 bases, leaving 11 bases between them. The CDR3 nucleotides are TGTGCCAGCAGACTCGGGGGGCCCTACAATGAGCAGTTCTTC. Amino acid sequence: CASRLGGPYNEQFF.

The rearrangement uses TRBV10-2 and TRBJ1-4; D remains ambiguous. Trimming shortened V by 0 bases and J by 0 bases, and 5 bases separated the two germline ends. This CDR3 is built from 15 residues. Germline CDR1 reads WSHSY; CDR2 reads SAAADI. The CDR3 DNA follows: TGCGCCAGCAGTGAGTCTTTAGCAACTAATGAAAAACTGTTTTTT. This gives the protein CASSESLATNEKLFF.

This clonotype was seen a few times. This rearrangement joins TRBV20-1 to TRBJ1-1; tentative D call: TRBD1 (6 bases). Trimming removed 1 base at V and 3 bases at J, with 9 bases between. CDR3 length: 13 residues. Germline V gene data show CDR1 as DFQATT and CDR2 as SNEGSKA (reference sequence). CDR3 nucleotides: TGCAGTGCTAGAGGTGAGGGGGACACTGAAGCTTTCTTT. Translating gives CSARGEGDTEAFF.

At least ten counts were recorded for this clonotype. The chain has TRBV12-3 or TRBV12-4 and TRBJ2-2; D might be TRBD2 (6 bases). V shed 7 bases and J shed 5 bases, with 14 bases lying between them. CDR3 length: 14 amino acids. For the CDR3, the DNA is TGTGCCAGCAACCCCGGGACTCCAACCGGGGAGCTGTTTTTT. Protein product: CASNPGTPTGELFF.